One and the same sample provided the 20 T cell receptor beta chains below, sequenced in a study of shared clonotypes between healthy human individuals. TCRdb keeps only in-frame clones here, not all; method: immunoSEQ multiplex PCR. The table records about 1.5 million clones, 95% to 99% of them present only once. Sequences were obtained from naive CD4+ T cells sorted from blood. The subset denotes: CD45RA+ positively selected. Receptors were obtained from a man between 25 and 39 years old in good health.

The chain joins TRBV5-5 to TRBJ2-7; D might be TRBD1 (6 bases). Per the germline V gene, CDR1 is SGHKS and CDR2 is YYEKEE (reference sequence). V shed 0 bases and J shed 5 bases, with 9 bases lying between them. The CDR3 covers 13 residues. CDR3 in amino acids: CASSLDRANEQYF. CDR3 bases: TGTGCCAGCAGCTTGGACAGGGCAAACGAGCAGTACTTC.

The chain couples TRBV15 to TRBJ1-5; the match to TRBD1 covers 7 bases. Looked up from germline, CDR1 is LNHNV and CDR2 is YYDKDF (reference sequence). The CDR3 totals 13 residues. Unmatched junction bases numbered 9, after V lost 5 bases and J lost 11 bases. In DNA, the CDR3 is TGTGCCACCAGCGTACGACAGGGATGGTCCCAGCATTTT. It is translated as CATSVRQGWSQHF.

The chain employs TRBV25-1 and TRBJ2-3; D unclear. V dropped 7 bases and J dropped 0 bases, with 8 bases sitting between them. The germline CDR1 and CDR2 sequences are MGHDK and SYGVNS. The CDR3 is made up of 13 amino acids. The CDR3 spells CASNLRSTDTQYF. CDR3 coding DNA: TGTGCCAGCAACCTTAGGAGCACAGATACGCAGTATTTT.

V is TRBV6-4 and J is TRBJ1-5; D gene unclear. The germline V gene has CDR1 MRHNA and CDR2 SNTAGT. There are 11 residues in the CDR3. V was trimmed by 1 base and J by 6 bases, leaving 1 base between them. CDR3: CASSDFQPQHF. CDR3 bases: TGTGCCAGCAGTGACTTTCAGCCCCAGCATTTT.

The rearrangement links TRBV6-1 to TRBJ2-1; no clear D gene. The CDR3 consists of 10 residues. Germline V CDR1 and CDR2: MNHNS, SASEGT. V dropped 4 bases and J dropped 12 bases, with 7 bases sitting between them. For the CDR3, the DNA is TGTGCCAGCAGTGTGTGGTGGCAGTTCTTC. This sequence encodes CASSVWWQFF.

The chain uses TRBV18 and TRBJ2-2; D uncertain. Germline CDR1 and CDR2: KGHSH and LQKENI. Trimming left V 2 bases short and J 8 bases short, with 9 bases between. The CDR3 spans 13 residues. CDR3 nucleotides: TGTGCCAGCTCACCAGCACCAGAAGGGGAGCTGTTTTTT. Translation: CASSPAPEGELFF.

This clone has a single count. The V gene is TRBV19, the J gene TRBJ1-5; 7 bases are a match to TRBD1. The CDR3 runs to 15 residues. CDR1 LNHDA and CDR2 SQIVND come from the germline V gene (reference sequence). The junction had 8 bases not matched to a gene; V was cut back by 7 bases and J by 2 bases. CDR3 sequence: CASKTTGLGNQPQHF. Written as DNA, the CDR3 is TGTGCCAGTAAAACGACAGGGTTGGGCAATCAGCCCCAGCATTTT.

V and J are TRBV7-8 and TRBJ2-3; D is perhaps TRBD1 (5 bases). The germline gives CDR1 SGHVS, CDR2 FQNEAQ. This CDR3 region has 17 residues. V lost 2 bases and J 2 bases, leaving 17 bases between the germline ends. CDR3 in DNA: TGTGCCAGCAGCTTAAGGTCCAGGGCTTGGGCCACAGATACGCAGTATTTT. Protein product: CASSLRSRAWATDTQYF.

The chain uses TRBV11-2 and TRBJ2-1; D ambiguous. Germline V CDR1 and CDR2: SGHAT, FQNNGV. This CDR3 is 16 amino acids long. Trimming removed 1 base at V and 0 bases at J, with 10 bases between. The CDR3 spells CASSLGIRDSYNEQFF. The CDR3, as DNA: TGTGCCAGCAGCTTAGGGATTAGGGACTCCTACAATGAGCAGTTCTTC.

V and J are TRBV5-1 and TRBJ2-1, with a weak D call TRBD2 (5 bases). Germline CDR1 is SGHRS and CDR2 is YFSETQ. V shed 4 bases and J shed 7 bases, with 21 bases lying between them. This CDR3 has 16 residues. CDR3 sequence (DNA): TGCGCCAGCAGCCACCCTAGCCGGAACAAAGGTAATGAGCAGTTCTTC. As protein: CASSHPSRNKGNEQFF.

The chain recombines TRBV7-9 with TRBJ2-1; the D is unclear. CDR1 and CDR2 (germline): SEHNR, FQNEAQ (reference sequence). Trimming stripped 1 base from V and 3 bases from J, with 4 bases between. CDR3 length equals 13 residues. The CDR3 spells CASSLVLYNEQFF. CDR3 DNA: TGTGCCAGCAGCTTAGTCCTCTACAATGAGCAGTTCTTC.

J is TRBJ2-7 and V is TRBV28, with D perhaps TRBD2 (6 bases). Germline V gene lookup returns CDR1 MDHEN and CDR2 SYDVKM. The CDR3 extends over 15 amino acids. Trimming shortened V by 3 bases and J by 2 bases, and 14 bases separated the two germline ends. CDR3 amino acids: CASSLWGRTPYEQYF. The CDR3 DNA reads as TGTGCCAGCAGTTTGTGGGGGAGGACCCCCTACGAGCAGTACTTC.

A remark on this clone: This sample includes further DNA sequences coding for the same CDR3. The chain uses TRBV6-6 and TRBJ2-7; 12 bases are a match to TRBD2. The CDR3 has 14 amino acids. Germline CDR1 MNHNY, CDR2 SVGAGI (reference sequence). The J segment lost 2 bases and the V segment lost 5 bases, leaving 1 base of the junction unmatched. Here the CDR3 reads CASSPSGRAYEQYF. The CDR3, as DNA: TGTGCCAGCAGTCCTAGCGGGAGGGCCTACGAGCAGTACTTC.

The rearrangement joins TRBV29-1 to TRBJ2-1; D remains unclear. Deletions cut 2 bases from V and 2 bases from J, with 1 base between. This CDR3 has 11 residues. CDR1 is SQVTM and CDR2 is ANQGSEA in the germline V gene. The CDR3 sequence: CSVETYNEQFF. CDR3 DNA: TGCAGCGTTGAAACCTACAATGAGCAGTTCTTC.

This clone came up once. V usage is TRBV29-1 and J usage is TRBJ2-1, with TRBD1 matching over 9 bases. CDR1 and CDR2 (germline): SQVTM, ANQGSEA. The CDR3 is made up of 15 amino acids. J was trimmed by 4 bases and V by 6 bases; bases with no gene match: 10. The CDR3 DNA is TGCAGCGTGAGCCAGACGGGACAGGGATACAATGAGCAGTTCTTC. Encoded protein: CSVSQTGQGYNEQFF.

The chain uses TRBV5-6 and TRBJ1-4; maybe TRBD1 (5 bases). Germline V CDR1 and CDR2: SGHDT, YYEEEE. Trimming left V 0 bases short and J 4 bases short, with 13 bases between. The CDR3 consists of 16 residues. The DNA for the CDR3 is TGTGCCAGCAGCTTGGCTGGTACAGGAATTAATGAAAAACTGTTTTTT. This gives the protein CASSLAGTGINEKLFF.

As to this clone: The sample has other DNA sequences that encode this CDR3 too. The V call is TRBV6-1, the J call TRBJ2-1; weak D call: TRBD1 (6 bases). Germline V gene lookup returns CDR1 MNHNS and CDR2 SASEGT. The V and J ends lost 2 bases and 0 bases respectively, with 8 bases between them. The CDR3 covers 15 residues. The CDR3 protein is CASSEQGSSYNEQFF. CDR3 sequence (DNA): TGTGCCAGCAGTGAACAGGGGAGCTCCTACAATGAGCAGTTCTTC.

This sequence joins TRBV27 and TRBJ1-2; 9 nucleotides line up with TRBD1. The ends lost 8 bases at V and 2 bases at J; junction bases unmatched: 12. Germline V gene lookup returns CDR1 MNHEY and CDR2 SMNVEV (reference sequence). The CDR3 contains 16 residues. The CDR3 loop reads CASARTGVALNYGYTF. The DNA of the CDR3 is TGTGCCAGCGCCCGGACAGGGGTCGCCCTAAACTATGGCTACACCTTC.

This clone appeared a single time. CDR3 sequence: CASSPIESWKDGYTF. Written as DNA, the CDR3 is TGTGCCAGCAGCCCGATTGAATCATGGAAGGATGGCTACACCTTC. The genes are TRBV14 and TRBJ1-2; D remains unclear. Germline V gives CDR1 SGHDN, CDR2 FVKESK. CDR3 size: 15 residues. V was clipped by 4 bases and J by 6 bases, with 18 bases between them.

Comment on this clone: Relative to the germline gene, one junction end is altered; a read error may explain this. The V call is TRBV2, the J call TRBJ1-2, with a weak D call TRBD1 (6 bases). Germline loops: CDR1 SNHLY, CDR2 FYNNEI. The CDR3 spans 11 residues. CDR3 sequence: CASTLRTDALF. DNA of the CDR3: TGTGCCAGCACCCTCAGGACAGACGCCCTCTTC.